This passage covers 13 T cell receptor beta chains from one sample sequenced in a study of shared clonotypes between healthy human individuals. Clones were sequenced by immunoSEQ multiplex PCR, and TCRdb holds only the in-frame ones, with some missing. Found here are about 1 million clones, about 80% of them singletons; the top ten hold approximately 1.5%. Source material: memory CD4+ T cells sorted from blood. Subset denoted: CD45RA-negative fraction. The receptors here all came from a man younger than 35 in good health.

V usage is TRBV18 and J usage is TRBJ2-3; the match to TRBD1 covers 10 bases. This CDR3 comprises 14 residues. Trimming at V came to 10 bases and at J to 3 bases, leaving 7 bases not matched to a gene. CDR1 and CDR2 (germline): KGHSH, LQKENI. CDR3 DNA: TGTGCCACATCGGACAGGGGGGTTACAGATACGCAGTATTTT. It specifies CATSDRGVTDTQYF.

The rearrangement uses TRBV6-1 and TRBJ2-1; TRBD2 is a possible D gene (7 bases). CDR3 size: 13 residues. Germline values: CDR1 MNHNS, CDR2 SASEGT. Trimming left V 5 bases short and J 6 bases short, with 11 bases between. The CDR3 nucleotides are TGTGCCAGCAGTCAAGGGGGGGGCAATGAGCAGTTCTTC. This gives the protein CASSQGGGNEQFF.

The chain uses TRBV6-1 and TRBJ2-2; TRBD1 is a possible D gene (6 bases). V was clipped by 2 bases and J by 0 bases, with 10 bases between them. This CDR3 contains 16 residues. CDR1 and CDR2 from the germline V gene are MNHNS and SASEGT. CDR3 residues: CASSEYHRANTGELFF. The CDR3 coding sequence is TGTGCCAGCAGTGAATATCACAGGGCGAACACCGGGGAGCTGTTTTTT.

About this clone itself: The same CDR3 is also encoded by other DNA sequences in this sample. V usage is TRBV5-4 and J usage is TRBJ1-1; TRBD1 agrees at 8 bases. After removal of 3 bases from V and 2 bases from J, the junction contained 6 bases not matched to a gene. CDR1 and CDR2 (germline): SGHNT, YYREEE (reference sequence). The CDR3 has 15 residues. The CDR3 protein is CASSSGQGLNTEAFF. The CDR3, as DNA: TGTGCCAGCAGCTCCGGACAGGGTCTAAACACTGAAGCTTTCTTT.

The rearrangement uses TRBV2 and TRBJ2-7; TRBD1 agrees at 7 bases. Losses at the gene ends were 6 bases for V and 2 bases for J; bases not matched to a gene: 10. This CDR3 contains 15 residues. Germline V gene lookup returns CDR1 SNHLY and CDR2 FYNNEI. CDR3 nucleotide sequence: TGTGCCAGCAGCGACCCAGGGGGTAGGACCTACGAGCAGTACTTC. Translation: CASSDPGGRTYEQYF.

This sequence joins TRBV7-9 and TRBJ2-5, with TRBD1 matching over 7 bases. V shed 5 bases and J 2 bases; nucleotides not matched to a gene: 11. Looked up from germline, CDR1 is SEHNR and CDR2 is FQNEAQ (reference sequence). The CDR3 loop spans 16 amino acids. The CDR3 loop reads CASSPRPGTEQETQYF. DNA for the CDR3: TGTGCCAGCAGCCCCCGACCCGGGACAGAACAAGAGACCCAGTACTTC.

The CDR3 sequence: CASSPSPGTSGAETQYF. For the CDR3, the DNA is TGCGCCAGCAGCCCATCCCCCGGGACTAGCGGGGCAGAGACCCAGTACTTC. The chain joins TRBV5-1 to TRBJ2-5; 13 nucleotides align to TRBD2. The V segment lost 4 bases and the J segment 4 bases; nucleotides outside the gene matches: 10. The CDR3 is made up of 17 amino acids. Germline assignment: CDR1 SGHRS and CDR2 YFSETQ.

The V call is TRBV27, the J call TRBJ2-7; D unclear. Germline-derived CDR1 and CDR2 are MNHEY and SMNVEV (reference sequence). The CDR3 contains 15 residues. V dropped 1 base and J dropped 3 bases, with 13 bases sitting between them. CDR3 region: CASSLFSATNYEQYF. For the CDR3, the DNA is TGTGCCAGCAGTTTATTCAGCGCGACAAACTACGAGCAGTACTTC.

This clone was observed once. V gene TRBV4-1 combines with J gene TRBJ1-2, with 12 bases fitting TRBD1. J gave up 8 bases and V 1 base, and 2 bases lay outside the gene matches. Germline V gene sequence: CDR1 MGHRA, CDR2 YSYEKL. The CDR3 sequence is 14 residues long. As DNA, the CDR3 is TGCGCCAGCAGCCAAGCCGGGACAGGGGGCGGCTACACCTTC. Translating it yields CASSQAGTGGGYTF.

CDR3 amino acids: CASSWTSTNEQFF. CDR3 in DNA: TGTGCCAGCAGTTGGACTAGTACGAATGAGCAGTTCTTC. The J gene is TRBJ2-1, the V gene TRBV7-2, with 7 bases lining up with TRBD2. Germline V lookup: CDR1 SGHTA, CDR2 FQGNSA. V shed 6 bases, J shed 7 bases, and the junction held 6 bases outside the gene matches. The CDR3 consists of 13 residues.

For the CDR3, the DNA is TGTGCCAGCAGGGTGGGGTCGGGGTCATTTGGCTACACCTTC. It specifies CASRVGSGSFGYTF. The gene calls are TRBV27 and TRBJ1-2; D not resolved. Germline V CDR1 and CDR2: MNHEY, SMNVEV (reference sequence). The CDR3 is made up of 14 amino acids. With 6 bases removed from V and 7 bases from J, the gap between germline ends came to 18 bases.

This clone was detected a few times. This chain joins TRBV5-4 and TRBJ2-5, with D hard to call. V gave up 4 bases and J gave up 3 bases, with 10 bases separating them. The CDR3 has 13 residues. Germline lookup yields CDR1 SGHNT and CDR2 YYREEE (reference sequence). CDR3 region: CASSPPAEETQYF. The CDR3 region has the DNA TGTGCCAGCAGCCCCCCGGCGGAAGAGACCCAGTACTTC.

This clone was recorded at least ten times. The chain uses TRBV2 and TRBJ2-7; D not resolved. The V end was cut by 5 bases, the J end by 6 bases, with 8 bases between. Germline lookup yields CDR1 SNHLY and CDR2 FYNNEI. CDR3 length equals 11 residues. DNA of the CDR3: TGTGCCAGCAGTTATCCGAGCGAGCAGTACTTC. This encodes CASSYPSEQYF.